Below, one T cell receptor beta chain is given with its context. The antigen is undetermined. Described treatment: approximately nine-day PBMC culture with coronavirus spike peptide pools or control peptides (ViraFEST assay). TCR sequencing followed the expansion of antigen-specific T cells with peptide pools in ViraFEST. These data are taken from a study of vaccination and CD4 T cells after COVID-19. Study results and limitations: Early post-infection timepoints were not included, and relatively few convalescent patients were studied.

Cultured CD4+ T cell DNA underwent sequencing with the Oncomine TCR Beta short-read assay. Cultures of CD4+ T cells served as the source for extracting genomic DNA. TCRdb recomputed calls from the PCR reads with MiXCR, one row per CDR3 protein. The data hold about 11,000 distinct CDR3 sequences, with less than 35% observed a single time. Germline V gives CDR1 MDHEN, CDR2 SYDVKM. This CDR3 has 14 amino acids. Trimming stripped 5 bases from V and 7 bases from J, with 17 bases between. The J gene is TRBJ2-5, the V gene TRBV28, with no clear D. This material consisted of CD4+ T cells from blood, cultured in vitro, taken after SARS-CoV-2 vaccination. The source of this sequence is a human donor who had recovered from COVID-19. CDR3 residues: CASSLAPLGRTQYF. The CDR3 nucleotides read TGTGCCAGCAGTCTCGCCCCACTCGGTAGGACCCAGTACTTC.